This T cell receptor (beta chain) is drawn from a study of CD8+CD57+ T cells in acquired aplastic anemia. Study summary: Sorted CD4+ and CD8+ cells yielded DNA averaging approximately 3.4 ug.

This clonotype appeared a single time. This could be a read error, since a much larger clone is one nucleotide away. Genomic DNA, serving as template, underwent TCR beta VDJ and CDR3 profiling. TCRdb passed the reads through MiXCR, listing each CDR3 protein once. The repertoire holds 150,000 to 200,000 distinct CDR3 sequences, more than 40% seen once, with 30% to 40% in the top ten. V lost 1 base to trimming and J lost 0 bases, with 15 bases between them. Germline V gene data show CDR1 as SGHDN and CDR2 as FVKESK. This CDR3 comprises 17 residues. The sequenced patients had an expansion of CD8+CD57+ cells seen by flow cytometry. Severe acquired aplastic anemia was the diagnosis recorded for all patients.

This clonotype was sampled from a human donor with aplastic anemia. Material: sorted CD4+, CD8+, or CD8+CD57+ T cells (not recorded which) from PBMCs. The chain is built from TRBV14 and TRBJ1-1, with a weak D call TRBD1 (5 bases). The DNA of the CDR3 is TGTGCCAGCAGCCAAGCCCTAGGAAAGGGGTTGAACACTGAAGCTTTCTTT. This gives the protein CASSQALGKGLNTEAFF.